Sequencing of this T cell receptor beta chain was carried out in a study of T cell repertoires in cytomegalovirus infection. This clonotype was recorded a few times. TCRdb used MiXCR to reprocess the reads, holding one entry per CDR3 protein. In the table there are around 550,000 distinct CDR3 sequences, around 27% of which are singletons. The V gene end was trimmed by 2 bases and the J gene end by 0 bases; junction bases not matched to a gene: 12. The germline CDR1 and CDR2 sequences are SGHTA and FQGNSA. The CDR3 has 20 residues. The V and J genes are TRBV7-2 and TRBJ2-2, with 10 positions matching TRBD2. The sequence was obtained from a human donor in good health (CMV status not recorded). Some clones in this sample may be carry-over from other donors' samples. Specimen: PBMCs. This chain's CDR3 is CASSLRWGASGGSNTGELFF. The DNA of the CDR3 is TGTGCCAGCAGCTTACGTTGGGGGGCTAGCGGGGGTTCGAACACCGGGGAGCTGTTTTTT.